The 28 T cell receptor beta chains in this list originate from one sample, sequenced in a study of cytotoxic CD8 clonotypes in ibrutinib-treated CLL. This table comes from immunoSEQ multiplex PCR, and its TCRdb copy is limited to in-frame clones, with some not included. The sample lists 250,000 to 350,000 clones, roughly four fifths occurring once. The sequencing here drew on PBMCs, taken at disease progression, from a patient treated with ibrutinib. All receptors derive from a human donor with chronic lymphocytic leukemia.

This chain uses TRBV7-2 with TRBJ1-4; D is ambiguous. The CDR3 totals 14 residues. Trimming took 1 base from V and 2 from J, leaving 5 bases between them. CDR1 is SGHTA, CDR2 FQGNSA, per germline. The CDR3 here is CASSLGGTNEKLFF. In DNA, the CDR3 is TGTGCCAGCAGCTTAGGTGGTACTAATGAAAAACTGTTTTTT.

The chain links TRBV7-8 to TRBJ2-2; D unresolved. The V end was cut by 3 bases, the J end by 7 bases, with 12 bases between. The V gene's germline CDR1 is SGHVS and CDR2 FQNEAQ. CDR3 length: 14 amino acids. As DNA, the CDR3 is TGTGCCAGCAGCTTTTCCAGCTTGAACGGGGAGCTGTTTTTT. Translation gives CASSFSSLNGELFF.

CDR3 sequence reads: CASSQDLRRHYNEQFF. In nucleotides, the CDR3 is TGCGCCAGCAGCCAAGATTTGCGGAGACACTACAATGAGCAGTTCTTC. This rearrangement joins TRBV4-3 to TRBJ2-1; D gene unclear. The CDR3 spans 16 residues. Trimming stripped 0 bases from V and 3 bases from J, with 12 bases between. Germline CDR1 reads LGHNA; CDR2 reads YSLEER.

This clone was detected once. The V and J genes are TRBV28 and TRBJ2-7; tentative D call: TRBD2 (6 bases). The CDR3 sequence is 14 residues long. Germline-derived CDR1 and CDR2 are MDHEN and SYDVKM. V was shortened by 8 bases and J by 0 bases, with 14 bases between the two germline ends. Here the CDR3 reads CASVKSGYSYEQYF. CDR3 sequence (DNA): TGTGCCAGCGTGAAAAGCGGGTACTCCTACGAGCAGTACTTC.

A note on this clone: No DNA is shown, since the ends of the CDR3 on it are uncertain; the CDR3 is the one TCRdb lists. This chain links TRBV27 with TRBJ2-3; the D call of TRBD2 is as the table states it, not checked on the DNA. The CDR3 is 18 residues long, ends included. Germline lookup yields CDR1 MNHEY and CDR2 SMNVEV (reference sequence). This CDR3 is CASSLSLRGASSTDTQYF.

The J gene is TRBJ1-1, the V gene TRBV9; D is unclear. There are 11 residues in the CDR3. CDR1 is SGDLS and CDR2 is YYNGEE in the germline V gene. Trimming took off 3 bases at V and 5 bases at J, with 5 bases between the two ends. The CDR3 loop is CASSGGTEAFF. The CDR3 DNA reads TGTGCCAGCAGCGGAGGTACTGAAGCTTTCTTT.

The chain has TRBV12-2 and TRBJ1-1; the table's D call, TRBD1, was not checked against the DNA. TRBV12-2 is termed a pseudogene. The CDR3 spans 13 residues. The CDR3 here is CASRLATNTEAFF. The CDR3 DNA is TGTGCAAGTCGCTTAGCCACAAACACTGAAGCTTTCTTT.

The rearrangement links TRBV7-9 to TRBJ1-4; maybe TRBD1 (5 bases). In germline, CDR1 is SEHNR, CDR2 FQNEAQ (reference sequence). This CDR3 comprises 15 residues. Deletions cut 6 bases from V and 12 bases from J, with 23 bases between. In DNA form, the CDR3 reads TGTGCCAGCAGGCCCGGTGGGGGGACCCATGGGGAACTGTTTTTT. Translating it yields CASRPGGGTHGELFF.

The chain is built from TRBV5-4 and TRBJ1-2; a weak D match, TRBD1 (6 bases). The germline V and J ends were trimmed by 1 base and 4 bases, with 20 bases remaining between them. Germline loops: CDR1 SGHNT, CDR2 YYREEE (reference sequence). This CDR3 region has 17 residues. CDR3 sequence reads: CASSLNRQAWAGYGYTF. In nucleotides, the CDR3 is TGTGCCAGCAGCTTGAACCGACAGGCCTGGGCGGGCTATGGCTACACCTTC.

J is TRBJ1-6 and V is TRBV4-1; no reliable D call. The germline V gene encodes CDR1 MGHRA and CDR2 YSYEKL. The CDR3 runs 13 residues. V lost 1 base and J 12 bases, leaving 10 bases between the germline ends. This CDR3 is CASSQASEGPLHF. CDR3 bases: TGCGCCAGCAGCCAAGCCTCAGAGGGACCCCTCCACTTT.

The chain joins TRBV19 to TRBJ2-1, with D perhaps TRBD2 (6 bases). The CDR3 runs to 15 residues. Germline values: CDR1 LNHDA, CDR2 SQIVND (reference sequence). V shed 6 bases and J shed 6 bases, with 18 bases lying between them. The CDR3: CASSQGLQDFNEQFF. CDR3 DNA: TGTGCCAGTAGCCAGGGACTCCAAGACTTCAATGAGCAGTTCTTC.

This clone has a single count. The chain carries TRBV10-1 and TRBJ2-1, with 10 bases fitting TRBD2. CDR1 and CDR2 from the germline V gene are WNHNN and SYGVQD (reference sequence). The CDR3 loop spans 16 amino acids. V shed 4 bases and J 8 bases; nucleotides not matched to a gene: 11. The CDR3 sequence is CASSGVAGGLGHEQFF. The DNA of the CDR3 is TGCGCCAGCAGTGGAGTAGCGGGGGGACTCGGGCATGAGCAGTTCTTC.

The V gene is TRBV27, the J gene TRBJ2-4; 7 bases fit TRBD1. CDR1 is MNHEY and CDR2 is SMNVEV in the germline V gene (reference sequence). The V segment lost 4 bases and the J segment 0 bases; nucleotides outside the gene matches: 6. CDR3 size: 16 residues. CDR3 DNA: TGTGCCAGCAGTTCCGACAGGGCCCTAGCCAAAAACATTCAGTACTTC. Its protein product is CASSSDRALAKNIQYF.

The chain employs TRBV4-3 and TRBJ2-1; D call uncertain. Trimming took 1 base from V and 5 from J, leaving 15 bases between them. Germline CDR1 is LGHNA and CDR2 is YSLEER. The CDR3 extends over 16 amino acids. The CDR3 nucleotides are TGCGCCAGCAGCCAAGTTGCGACTTCCCCTAACAATGAGCAGTTCTTC. It yields the protein CASSQVATSPNNEQFF.

The chain couples TRBV28 to TRBJ2-7; D gene unclear. The V end was cut by 3 bases, the J end by 0 bases, with 9 bases between. The CDR3 length is 14 residues. Germline V lookup: CDR1 MDHEN, CDR2 SYDVKM. CDR3 coding DNA: TGTGCCAGCAGTTTTCCGGGCACCTCCTACGAGCAGTACTTC. It translates to CASSFPGTSYEQYF.

V gene TRBV9 combines with J gene TRBJ1-2; maybe TRBD1 (5 bases). Between the trimmed V and J ends, which lost 1 base and 8 bases, there was a span of 18 bases. This CDR3 contains 15 residues. The V gene's germline CDR1 is SGDLS and CDR2 YYNGEE. The CDR3 region has the DNA TGTGCCAGCAGCGTAAGTAGGACATCTGGTAACGGCTACACCTTC. Amino acid sequence: CASSVSRTSGNGYTF.

This clone occurred a few times. The V gene is TRBV5-6, the J gene TRBJ2-7; TRBD1 is a possible D gene (5 bases). The germline V gene encodes CDR1 SGHDT and CDR2 YYEEEE. The CDR3 totals 14 residues. V was shortened by 0 bases and J by 2 bases, with 9 bases between the two germline ends. In nucleotides, the CDR3 is TGTGCCAGCAGCTTGGGAACAGGTGCCTACGAGCAGTACTTC. Its translation: CASSLGTGAYEQYF.

The rearrangement uses TRBV19 and TRBJ1-1; TRBD1 agrees at 10 bases. The CDR3 covers 14 residues. Trimming removed 5 bases from V and 4 bases from J; junction bases left unmatched: 4. CDR1 LNHDA and CDR2 SQIVND come from the germline V gene (reference sequence). CDR3 sequence: CASSHRTGGTEAFF. CDR3 sequence (DNA): TGTGCCAGTAGTCACCGGACAGGGGGCACTGAAGCTTTCTTT.

The chain combines TRBV5-6 with TRBJ1-3; possible D gene TRBD1, 5 bases. The V and J ends lost 7 bases and 3 bases respectively, with 11 bases between them. CDR1 and CDR2 (germline): SGHDT, YYEEEE. The CDR3 extends over 13 amino acids. The CDR3 coding sequence is TGTGCCAGCCGGCGGGACCGTGGAAACACCATATATTTT. Its translation is CASRRDRGNTIYF.

The V and J genes are TRBV6-5 and TRBJ1-2, with 8 positions matching TRBD1. Germline V lookup: CDR1 MNHEY, CDR2 SVGAGI. The CDR3 spans 14 residues. The V gene end was trimmed by 4 bases and the J gene end by 6 bases; junction bases not matched to a gene: 7. CDR3 sequence (DNA): TGTGCCAGCAGTTCCGTGGACAGGGACCATGGCTACACCTTC. Translated: CASSSVDRDHGYTF.

V usage is TRBV28 and J usage is TRBJ1-1; D is perhaps TRBD1 (5 bases). The V end was cut by 4 bases, the J end by 2 bases, with 17 bases between. The CDR3 runs 16 residues. Germline CDR1 and CDR2: MDHEN and SYDVKM. The CDR3 sequence is CASSSTQTVANTEAFF. CDR3 bases: TGTGCCAGCAGTTCTACCCAGACAGTCGCCAACACTGAAGCTTTCTTT. The full variable domain, with the rest looked up from reference TRBV28 and TRBJ1-1, is DVKVTQSSRYLVKRTGEKVFLECVQDMDHENMFWYRQDPGLGLRLIYFSYDVKMKEKGDIPEGYSVSREKKERFSLILESASTNQTSMYLCASSSTQTVANTEAFFGQGTRLTVV.

The CDR3 sequence: CASSFDREGGEQFF. The CDR3 DNA reads as TGCGCCAGCAGCTTTGACAGGGAAGGGGGTGAGCAGTTCTTC. The chain links TRBV5-1 to TRBJ2-1, with 7 bases fitting TRBD1. The J segment lost 9 bases and the V segment lost 2 bases, leaving 8 bases of the junction unmatched. This CDR3 has 14 amino acids. The germline CDR1 and CDR2 sequences are SGHRS and YFSETQ.

The gene calls are TRBV18 and TRBJ1-1, with a weak D call TRBD1 (5 bases). The CDR3 sequence is 12 residues long. Germline assignment: CDR1 KGHSH and CDR2 LQKENI. Trimming shortened V by 3 bases and J by 8 bases, and 10 bases separated the two germline ends. CDR3 region: CASSPDRQEAFF. The DNA of the CDR3 is TGTGCCAGCTCACCCGACAGACAAGAAGCTTTCTTT.

The V gene is TRBV4-1, the J gene TRBJ1-1, with D possibly being TRBD1 (6 bases). Looked up from germline, CDR1 is MGHRA and CDR2 is YSYEKL. CDR3 size: 14 residues. Trimming removed 4 bases from V and 2 bases from J, with 11 bases in between. The CDR3 sequence is CASSLVGANTEAFF. The CDR3 coding sequence is TGCGCCAGCAGCCTCGTGGGGGCCAACACTGAAGCTTTCTTT.

This rearrangement joins TRBV5-6 to TRBJ2-7; 8 bases match TRBD1. J was trimmed by 6 bases and V by 3 bases; bases with no gene match: 14. This CDR3 spans 16 amino acids. Germline assignment: CDR1 SGHDT and CDR2 YYEEEE. The CDR3 sequence is CASSWPDRDPRGEQYF. The CDR3 region has the DNA TGTGCCAGCAGCTGGCCGGACAGGGACCCCCGGGGCGAGCAGTACTTC.

V and J are TRBV4-3 and TRBJ1-2; the D is unclear. CDR3 length: 13 residues. The V end was cut by 4 bases, the J end by 4 bases, with 10 bases between. Germline V gene lookup returns CDR1 LGHNA and CDR2 YSLEER. Written as DNA, the CDR3 is TGCGCCAGCAGCCCGCGCAGGTTCTATGGCTACACCTTC. Amino acids: CASSPRRFYGYTF.

The V gene is TRBV7-2, the J gene TRBJ2-7; D remains ambiguous. Germline CDR1 is SGHTA and CDR2 is FQGNSA. V dropped 5 bases and J dropped 5 bases, with 13 bases sitting between them. The CDR3 covers 13 residues. The CDR3 sequence is CASSRPLRDEQYF. The DNA of the CDR3 is TGTGCCAGCAGCCGACCCCTTCGGGACGAGCAGTACTTC.

This chain connects TRBV11-3 to TRBJ2-3, with unresolved D. The CDR3 consists of 12 residues. The V end lost 5 bases, the J end lost 3 bases, and 6 bases lay between the germline ends. The germline V gene encodes CDR1 SGHNT and CDR2 YENEEA. CDR3 in DNA: TGTGCCAGCAGCACGGGTACAGATACGCAGTATTTT. Protein sequence: CASSTGTDTQYF.